This T cell receptor beta chain was sequenced during a study of CD8 T cells in ankylosing spondylitis. Trimming took 3 bases from V and 8 from J, leaving 8 bases between them. The CDR3 extends over 11 amino acids. Germline V gene sequence: CDR1 SGHDT, CDR2 YYEEEE. A note on this clonotype: Its antigen is unidentified.

Study results and caveats: Disease-linked clones, CD8+, were relatively rare in peripheral blood. Blood from ankylosing spondylitis patients appeared to carry a characteristic roughly eight-variant TCR beta motif. Disease-linked clones were reportedly significantly enriched in matched ankylosing spondylitis synovial fluid.

A quantitative 5'-RACE method, one with molecular barcodes, was used to make TCR beta libraries. MiXCR was run by TCRdb on the 5' RACE reads, yielding one entry per CDR3 protein. In the table there are around 180,000 distinct CDR3 sequences, about 20% of which are singletons. This TCR was sampled from a male donor aged 10-30 years with ankylosing spondylitis or in good health (not recorded which). Input material: blood, either unsorted or a sorted T cell fraction (not recorded which). The chain recombines TRBV5-6 with TRBJ1-1; D is unclear. CDR3 in amino acids: CASSSIVEAFF. The CDR3 bases are TGTGCCAGCAGCTCCATAGTGGAAGCTTTCTTT.